These 6 T cell receptor beta chains came from one sample sequenced in a study of blood T cell repertoires in COVID-19. Measured with immunoSEQ multiplex PCR; TCRdb has only the in-frame clones, and not every one. This sample has 250,000 to 350,000 clones, with approximately 91% found just once. Input material: peripheral blood. The receptors stem from a woman between 55 and 75 years old with acute or convalescent COVID-19.

The chain is built from TRBV5-1 and TRBJ1-2; TRBD1 matches at 8 bases. Unmatched junction bases numbered 5, after V lost 4 bases and J lost 6 bases. CDR3 length: 13 amino acids. Germline loops: CDR1 SGHRS, CDR2 YFSETQ. As DNA, the CDR3 is TGCGCCAGCAGCCTTGACAGGGGCGATGGCTACACCTTC. Encoded protein: CASSLDRGDGYTF.

The chain has TRBV24-1 and TRBJ2-3; maybe TRBD2 (6 bases). With 5 bases removed from V and 2 bases from J, the gap between germline ends came to 10 bases. Per the germline V gene, CDR1 is KGHDR and CDR2 is SFDVKD. CDR3 size: 14 residues. The CDR3 sequence is CATSVGGDTDTQYF. Here the CDR3 DNA reads TGTGCCACCAGTGTCGGGGGAGACACAGATACGCAGTATTTT.

This clone showed up just once. The J gene is TRBJ2-7, the V gene TRBV12-5; 11 bases match TRBD2. CDR1 LGHNT and CDR2 FRNRAP come from the germline V gene. CDR3 size: 17 residues. V lost 6 bases and J lost 4; bases outside the gene matches: 14. This CDR3 is CASGYSGLAGGPYEQYF. Here the CDR3 DNA reads TGTGCTAGTGGGTATTCGGGGCTAGCGGGAGGTCCGTACGAGCAGTACTTC.

J is TRBJ1-3 and V is TRBV7-2; D is possibly TRBD1 (5 bases). Germline V lookup: CDR1 SGHTA, CDR2 FQGNSA. V lost 1 base and J 9 bases, leaving 10 bases between the germline ends. This CDR3 spans 13 amino acids. CDR3 region: CASSLVIRGTIYF. CDR3 nucleotides: TGTGCCAGCAGCTTAGTAATTAGGGGCACCATATATTTT.

V gene TRBV29-1 combines with J gene TRBJ2-1, with a tentative D call TRBD1 (6 bases). Trimming stripped 4 bases from V and 2 bases from J, with 9 bases between. The CDR3 length is 13 residues. Per germline, CDR1 SQVTM and CDR2 ANQGSEA. CDR3 in DNA: TGCAGCGTTGGTTGGACAGCCTACAATGAGCAGTTCTTC. Translation gives CSVGWTAYNEQFF.

In DNA, the CDR3 is TGTGCCAGCAGCCCGACCCAGGGATACTATGGCTACACCTTC. This translates into CASSPTQGYYGYTF. J is TRBJ1-2 and V is TRBV5-8; possibly TRBD1 for D (5 bases). V lost 4 bases, J lost 3 bases, and 13 bases lay in between. Germline V gives CDR1 SGHTS, CDR2 YDEGEE. CDR3 length equals 14 residues.